A single T cell receptor (beta chain) is shown here with its context. This clone was detected a few times. Its antigen is unknown. No much larger clone is present one base from it, and per-base qualities are unavailable. The germline V gene specifies MDHEN as CDR1 and SYDVKM as CDR2. Inclusive of the bounding cysteine and phenylalanine, the CDR3 is 11 residues long. The retained sequence is limited to the CDR3, 33 bases, with the frame set at the first base. V is shortened by 6 bases, J by 8 bases, and the region joining them spans 10 bases. The data were taken from a study of beta chain features in type 1 diabetes (dated by TCRdb to the late 2010s). About the investigation overall: Mean age, gender distribution, total cell number and subset yield were not different between patients and healthy donors. A total of approximately 100,000,000 sorted cells were examined across all samples, and the number of cells per subset was strongly correlated with RNA yield. The study compared TCRB repertoires of sorted circulating CD4+ T cell subsets between recently diagnosed type 1 diabetes patients and matched healthy donors. Whereas all 30 or so donors provided naive and central memory subsets, regulatory and stem cell-like memory subsets were isolated from just 8 patients and roughly 8 healthy donors. Overall study outcomes, separate from this receptor: Because cDNA was sequenced instead of genomic DNA, activated cells with high expression could be over-represented, although the groups did not differ in activation or CD3 levels. Naive, central memory and regulatory TCRB repertoires appeared to be more similar among patients than among healthy donors. In all four CD4+ subsets, TCRB CDR3 length was moderately but significantly shorter in type 1 diabetes patients. Fewer insertions and more nucleotide deletions at VDJ recombination sites were observed in patients with type 1 diabetes, implying thymic rearrangement abnormalities. Shorter templates might be favored by PCR, yet because patient and control samples were amplified and corrected together, any such skew would affect both groups equally. HLA sub-analyses involved small numbers of individuals, so any influence of HLA type on TCRB rearrangement remained unresolved.

The entire amount of isolated RNA was reverse transcribed using the High Capacity cDNA Reverse Transcription Kit, so the sequenced TCRB transcripts were expressed ones. Naive, central memory and regulatory T cell samples underwent deep immunoSEQ sequencing, averaging around 3.7 million total reads per sample. Sorted cells were lysed in RLT buffer and RNA was extracted with DNase-treated RNeasy Micro or Mini kits, depending on cell number. To prevent cross-contamination, every cell subset was processed on its own, while patient and healthy donor samples were processed together. The immunoSEQ multiplex PCR was used to amplify TCRB sequences from cDNA, generating 87-bp fragments that spanned the CDR3 region. The amplicons were sequenced using the Illumina HiSeq platform. The published analysis was carried out like this. PCR bias was corrected computationally using synthetic template baselines, and reads within Hamming distance 2 were collapsed, with unmergeable singletons discarded. Reads were aligned against IMGT to assign V, D and J genes, CDR3 length and insertions or deletions at six rearrangement sites. Within each subset, clonotype counts were normalized to sorted cell number, after which true diversity and Gini coefficients were computed with the tcR R package. The overlap coefficient, calculated on TCRB nucleotide sequences, was used to quantify repertoire sharing. As stored in TCRdb, this immuneACCESS dataset retains in-frame rearrangements with V and J assigned. A fraction of the clones does not appear; measured against another copy, unresolved V genes explain less than half of the discrepancy, and the remainder lacks a known reason. V and J calls plus clone size are reproduced from that table; the DNA served to infer D and trimming. This sample has roughly 180,000 clones in its table, and more than 10% of those were observed once. Of the sample, 0.55% to 0.8% is held by the ten largest clones.

Each donor gave one peripheral blood draw, averaging approximately 0.12 L, which was collected into heparinised tubes. A BD FACSAria II was used to sort naive, central memory, regulatory and stem cell-like memory CD4+ T cells with a panel that included CD45RO, CCR7, CD25, CD127, CD95 and CD27. All sorted populations exceeded 98% purity. PBMCs were isolated right away by Lymphoprep density gradient centrifugation and were stained directly, without culture. To minimize batch effects, samples were stained and sorted in pairs, one healthy donor with one patient per experiment. The sample was central memory CD4+ T cells from blood. The sequence links TRBV28 to TRBJ1-2; no D gene call is confident. This receptor was identified in a woman under 30 in good health. The DNA sequence is TGTGCCAGCAGCTCCACCCGGGGCTACACCTTC. It specifies CASSSTRGYTF.